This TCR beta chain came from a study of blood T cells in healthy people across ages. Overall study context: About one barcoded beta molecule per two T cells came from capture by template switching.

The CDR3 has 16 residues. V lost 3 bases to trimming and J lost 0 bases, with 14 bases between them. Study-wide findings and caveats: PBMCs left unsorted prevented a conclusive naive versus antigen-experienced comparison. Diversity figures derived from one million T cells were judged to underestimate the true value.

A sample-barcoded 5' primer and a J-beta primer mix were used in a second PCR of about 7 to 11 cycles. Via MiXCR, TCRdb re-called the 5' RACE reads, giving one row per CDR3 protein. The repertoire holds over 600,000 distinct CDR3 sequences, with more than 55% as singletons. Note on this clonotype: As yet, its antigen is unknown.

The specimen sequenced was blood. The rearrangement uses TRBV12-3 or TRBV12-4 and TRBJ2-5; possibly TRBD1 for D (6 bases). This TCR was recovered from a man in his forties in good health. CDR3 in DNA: TGTGCCAGCAGTTTGAATCGGGACACGTACCAAGAGACCCAGTACTTC. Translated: CASSLNRDTYQETQYF.